This is a list of T cell receptor beta chains from one sample in a study of T cell responses to AZD1222 COVID-19 vaccine. The protocol was immunoSEQ multiplex PCR, while the TCRdb copy is restricted to in-frame clones and leaves out a portion. The sample holds about 120,000 clones, around 90% seen once. Sequenced material: peripheral blood, taken on day 0 of AZD1222 vaccination. These receptors originate from an adult in good health. The CDR3 runs from the conserved cysteine through the conserved F or W. D genes are given only for firm matches. Not every row has a clone size; where given, it reads once, few, many or a size class.

j_call d_call clone_size v_call cdr3_aa cdr3_nt
TRBJ1-2 . . TRBV5-1 CASSLAPQNYGYTF TGCGCCAGCAGCTTGGCCCCACAGAACTATGGCTACACCTTC
TRBJ2-5 . . TRBV3-1/TRBV3-2 CASSQEGKGETQYF TGTGCCAGCAGCCAAGAGGGGAAAGGAGAGACCCAGTACTTC
TRBJ1-5 . . TRBV15 CATSRGLGSNQPQHF TGTGCCACCAGCAGAGGTTTGGGCTCCAATCAGCCCCAGCATTTT
TRBJ2-3 TRBD2 . TRBV6-1 CASSVLTSGSGTDTQYF TGTGCCAGCAGTGTCCTGACTAGCGGGAGTGGGACAGATACGCAGTATTTT
TRBJ2-2 . . TRBV5-1 CASSLRDTGELFF TGCGCCAGCAGCTTGAGAGATACAGGGGAGCTGTTTTTT
TRBJ1-2 . . TRBV30 CAWTRGRNYGYTF TGTGCCTGGACCCGGGGGCGTAACTATGGCTACACCTTC
TRBJ2-1 . . TRBV5-6 CASSFIPGTHSYNEQFF TGTGCCAGCAGCTTTATCCCGGGGACTCACTCCTACAATGAGCAGTTCTTC
TRBJ2-1 . . TRBV7-6 CASSLNSNPYNEQFF TGTGCCAGCAGCTTAAACTCCAACCCCTACAATGAGCAGTTCTTC
TRBJ2-1 TRBD2 once TRBV5-8 CASSLVVSGDYNEQFF TGTGCCAGCAGCTTGGTTGTTAGCGGGGACTACAATGAGCAGTTCTTC
TRBJ1-5 TRBD1 . TRBV5-1 CASTLTGGGQPQHF TGCGCCAGCACCCTAACAGGGGGCGGTCAGCCCCAGCATTTT
TRBJ2-1 . once TRBV6-5 CAIRESYNEQFF TGTGCCATTCGGGAATCCTACAATGAGCAGTTCTTC
TRBJ1-1 . . TRBV7-9 CASSPGARGLNTEAFF TGTGCCAGCAGCCCGGGGGCGCGAGGACTGAACACTGAAGCTTTCTTT
TRBJ1-3 TRBD1 . TRBV3-1/TRBV3-2 CASSQEIGTGLRSSGNTIYF TGTGCCAGCAGCCAAGAAATCGGGACAGGGCTCAGGAGCTCTGGAAACACCATATATTTT
TRBJ1-6 . . TRBV27 CASSLPRTGTNSPLHF TGTGCCAGCAGTTTGCCCAGGACGGGGACTAATTCACCCCTCCACTTT
TRBJ2-3 TRBD2 . TRBV7-6 CASSLTSGGRDTQYF TGTGCCAGCAGCCTGACTAGCGGGGGGCGAGATACGCAGTATTTT
TRBJ2-1 . . TRBV7-8 CASSLTRRYEQFF TGTGCCAGCAGCTTAACCCGGAGATATGAGCAGTTCTTC
TRBJ1-2 . once TRBV19 CASWKGRGSNYGYTF TGTGCCAGTTGGAAAGGGAGGGGATCTAACTATGGCTACACCTTC
TRBJ2-3 . . TRBV2 CASSVASDTQYF TGTGCCAGCAGTGTGGCGTCAGATACGCAGTATTTT
TRBJ1-1 . . TRBV6-5 CASSYRESNTEAFF TGTGCCAGCAGTTACAGGGAATCGAACACTGAAGCTTTCTTT
TRBJ1-4 TRBD1 . TRBV15 CATSPKTGRGEKLFF TGTGCCACCAGCCCCAAGACAGGGAGGGGCGAAAAACTGTTTTTT
TRBJ2-7 TRBD2 . TRBV5-4 CASSPSGRGYEQYF TGTGCCAGCAGCCCTAGCGGGAGGGGGTACGAGCAGTACTTC
TRBJ1-3 . . TRBV4-2 CASSQESWSGNTIYF TGTGCCAGCAGCCAAGAGAGCTGGTCTGGAAACACCATATATTTT
TRBJ2-1 . . TRBV4-2 CASSQDWVSYNEQFF TGTGCCAGCAGCCAAGACTGGGTTTCCTACAATGAGCAGTTCTTC
TRBJ1-4 TRBD1 . TRBV5-1 CASSMGQGGEKLFF TGCGCCAGCAGCATGGGACAGGGTGGTGAAAAACTGTTTTTT
TRBJ2-2 . . TRBV28 CASSPLRGNTGELFF TGTGCCAGCAGTCCCCTAAGGGGGAACACCGGGGAGCTGTTTTTT
TRBJ1-2 . few TRBV18 CASSPPSTANYGYTF TGTGCCAGCTCACCACCGTCGACAGCTAACTATGGCTACACCTTC
TRBJ2-3 TRBD2 . TRBV30 CAWSVRVRLAVPTDTQYF TGTGCCTGGAGTGTACGTGTAAGGCTAGCGGTCCCCACAGATACGCAGTATTTT
TRBJ2-7 . . TRBV5-5 CASSLAAGYGEQYF TGTGCCAGCAGCTTGGCGGCTGGGTACGGCGAGCAGTACTTC
TRBJ2-1 TRBD1 . TRBV24-1 CATSDGPGQGHHEQFF TGTGCCACCAGTGATGGTCCGGGACAGGGTCATCATGAGCAGTTCTTC
TRBJ2-1 . . TRBV28 CASSLSGTGGEQFF TGTGCCAGCAGTTTATCTGGTACCGGGGGTGAGCAGTTCTTC
TRBJ1-1 . . TRBV19 CASSIRRENTEAFF TGTGCCAGTAGTATAAGGCGAGAGAACACTGAAGCTTTCTTT
TRBJ1-5 . . TRBV6-5 CASGQYNQPQHF TGTGCCAGTGGACAGTACAATCAGCCCCAGCATTTT
TRBJ1-1 . . TRBV7-9 CASSLIPSGTLGDTEAFF TGTGCCAGCAGCTTAATCCCCTCCGGGACCCTAGGGGACACTGAAGCTTTCTTT
TRBJ1-1 TRBD1 few TRBV7-2 CASSRAGTGNTEAFF TGTGCCAGCAGCCGCGCCGGGACAGGGAACACTGAAGCTTTCTTT
TRBJ2-7 . . TRBV5-1 CASSLVGGRSYEQYF TGCGCCAGCAGCTTGGTTGGAGGCCGCTCCTACGAGCAGTACTTC
TRBJ1-1 TRBD1 . TRBV14 CASSQGRGRRNTEAFF TGTGCCAGCAGTCAAGGGAGGGGGCGGAGGAACACTGAAGCTTTCTTT
TRBJ1-1 . . TRBV7-9 CASSLYVGFNTEAFF TGTGCCAGCAGCTTATATGTGGGATTTAACACTGAAGCTTTCTTT
TRBJ1-2 . . TRBV11-3 CASSLTQGLDYGYTF TGTGCCAGCAGCTTAACGCAGGGGTTGGACTATGGCTACACCTTC
TRBJ1-1 . . TRBV30 CAWSGQVNTEAFF TGTGCCTGGAGTGGACAGGTAAACACTGAAGCTTTCTTT
TRBJ1-2 . . TRBV30 CAWNEAENGYTF TGTGCCTGGAATGAGGCGGAAAATGGCTACACCTTC
TRBJ1-1 . . TRBV27 CASNRRDGRAEAFF TGTGCCAGCAACCGCCGAGACGGAAGAGCTGAAGCTTTCTTT
TRBJ1-2 . . TRBV18 CASSPRRGAKGYTF TGTGCCAGCTCACCACGAAGGGGCGCGAAGGGCTACACCTTC
TRBJ2-7 TRBD2 . TRBV20-1 CSAPSGYEQYF TGCAGTGCCCCTAGCGGCTACGAGCAGTACTTC
TRBJ2-7 TRBD1 . TRBV10-3 CAIRKRDRGNEQYF TGTGCCATCAGGAAGCGGGACAGGGGGAACGAGCAGTACTTC
TRBJ2-3 TRBD1 once TRBV6-4 CASSDKGWTGSTDTQYF TGTGCCAGCAGTGACAAGGGTTGGACAGGGAGTACAGATACGCAGTATTTT
TRBJ1-2 . . TRBV6-5 CASSYDAGIGGYTF TGTGCCAGCAGTTACGATGCGGGAATAGGTGGCTACACCTTC
TRBJ1-4 TRBD1 . TRBV7-9 CASGHPDRGNEKLFF TGTGCCAGCGGGCATCCGGACAGGGGGAATGAAAAACTGTTTTTT
TRBJ1-5 . few TRBV21-1 CASSRLLRVVQPQHF TGTGCCAGCAGCAGGCTCCTCAGGGTCGTACAGCCCCAGCATTTT
TRBJ2-1 . . TRBV18 CASSPPGTYNEQFF TGTGCCAGCTCACCACCGGGGACCTACAATGAGCAGTTCTTC
TRBJ1-6 TRBD1 . TRBV7-2 CASRTDREYSPLHF TGTGCCAGCAGGACCGACAGGGAGTATTCACCCCTCCACTTT
TRBJ2-1 TRBD1 . TRBV5-1 CASTQLQGARGEQFF TGCGCCAGCACCCAATTACAGGGGGCGCGGGGTGAGCAGTTCTTC
TRBJ2-1 . once TRBV10-3 CAIGGFNNEQFF TGTGCCATCGGAGGCTTTAACAATGAGCAGTTCTTC
TRBJ2-3 TRBD2 . TRBV6-5 CASRRTREDTQYF TGTGCCAGCAGGCGGACTAGGGAGGATACGCAGTATTTT